This TCR beta chain was found in a study of CXCR3-negative and CXCR3-positive naive CD8 T cells. Study-wide results and limits: Both of the naive subsets showed about the same high diversity, but memory CD8+ cells had much less.

The method, 5' RACE with UMI labels, was used to prepare the TRB cDNA libraries. For each CDR3 protein, TCRdb gives one entry from its re-call of the 5' RACE reads, without DNA. The data include about 130,000 distinct CDR3 sequences; the top ten clones carry approximately 0.51%. Remarks on this clonotype: Its antigen is unknown.

Subsets of CD8+ T cells were each sorted in triplicate at a few hundred thousand cells apiece. Naive CD8+ T cells had a CD45RO-CCR7+CD27+CD95- phenotype. Germline loops: CDR1 SQVTM, CDR2 ANQGSEA. The length of the CDR3 is 13 residues. The receptor was isolated from a human donor in good health. Some clones in this sample may be carry-over from other donors' samples. The chain joins TRBV29-1 to TRBJ2-1; TCRdb picks TRBD2, but there is no DNA to check that call. The sequencing input was naive CXCR3- CD8+ T cells from blood. Subset denoted: CD45RO-CCR7+CD27+CD95- naive CD8+ T cells lacking CXCR3 (TNR3-). The CDR3 region is CSGGLAGYNEQFF.